These 11 T cell receptor beta chains share one sample of origin, sequenced in a study of OX40 agonist ivuxolimab in advanced cancers. Assay used: immunoSEQ multiplex PCR; TCRdb lists only in-frame clones, some missing. The sample has 40,000 to 45,000 clones; around 87% are singletons. The sequencing here drew on CD4+ or CD8+ T cells sorted from blood, taken in a trial of the OX40 agonist ivuxolimab. The receptors derive from an adult with an advanced solid tumor such as melanoma, head and neck, liver or kidney cancer.

This chain links TRBV7-8 with TRBJ1-5; 7 bases are shared with TRBD1. V was pared by 5 bases and J by 3 bases, with 7 bases of the junction left unmatched. Germline CDR1 is SGHVS and CDR2 is FQNEAQ. This CDR3 is 15 amino acids long. CDR3 region: CASSTGDSFNQPQHF. Here the CDR3 DNA reads TGTGCCAGCAGCACCGGGGACAGTTTCAATCAGCCCCAGCATTTT.

The sample holds one count of this clone. The chain is built from TRBV6-1 and TRBJ1-2; 11 nucleotides line up with TRBD1. CDR1 is MNHNS and CDR2 is SASEGT in the germline V gene. V was clipped by 4 bases and J by 9 bases; unmatched bases: 13. The CDR3 loop spans 16 amino acids. CDR3 sequence reads: CASSARPDRGPLSYTF. The CDR3 bases are TGTGCCAGCAGTGCCCGACCGGACAGGGGGCCCTTAAGCTACACCTTC.

J is TRBJ2-3 and V is TRBV5-1; TRBD2 aligns across 9 bases. The germline V gene encodes CDR1 SGHRS and CDR2 YFSETQ. The CDR3 is 17 amino acids. With V trimmed by 5 bases and J by 1 base, 11 bases remained unmatched. The CDR3 region is CASSSSGTLSGTDTQYF. Written as DNA, the CDR3 is TGCGCCAGCAGTTCTAGCGGGACATTGTCCGGCACAGATACGCAGTATTTT. The full variable domain, rest sourced from reference TRBV5-1 and TRBJ2-3, is KAGVTQTPRYLIKTRGQQVTLSCSPISGHRSVSWYQQTPGQGLQFLFEYFSETQRNKGNFPGRFSGRQFSNSRSEMNVSTLELGDSALYLCASSSSGTLSGTDTQYFGPGTRLTVL.

The rearrangement joins TRBV5-1 to TRBJ2-2, with TRBD1 identical over 9 bases. The CDR3 consists of 15 residues. V was pared by 1 base and J by 7 bases, with 5 bases of the junction left unmatched. Looked up from germline, CDR1 is SGHRS and CDR2 is YFSETQ. Here the CDR3 reads CASSLKQGAIGELFF. The CDR3 DNA is TGCGCCAGCAGCTTGAAACAGGGGGCGATCGGGGAGCTGTTTTTT.

CDR3 bases: TGCGCCAGCAGTCGGGGGGACTGGCTGGTAGGCGGCTACACCTTC. Its protein is CASSRGDWLVGGYTF. The chain links TRBV23-1 to TRBJ1-2; tentative D call: TRBD1 (5 bases). TRBV23-1 is an ORF, with its function uncertain. Trimming took 4 bases from V and 8 from J, leaving 20 bases between them. CDR3 length: 15 residues.

CDR3 sequence (DNA): TGCGCCAGCAGCCAAGAGGGGGACAGCTATGGCTACACCTTC. The encoded protein is CASSQEGDSYGYTF. The V and J genes are TRBV4-3 and TRBJ1-2; 7 bases map to TRBD1. The V and J ends lost 0 bases and 4 bases, in that order; junction bases with no gene match: 2. The CDR3 contains 14 residues. Germline lookup yields CDR1 LGHNA and CDR2 YSLEER.

CDR3 region: CASSQTPGADTQYF. CDR3 nucleotide sequence: TGTGCCAGCAGCCAAACTCCGGGTGCAGATACGCAGTATTTT. The chain carries TRBV7-2 and TRBJ2-3; D is undetermined. Germline values: CDR1 SGHTA, CDR2 FQGNSA. With 5 bases removed from V and 4 bases from J, the gap between germline ends came to 13 bases. The CDR3 is 14 residues long.

Comments on this clone: The sample holds other DNA sequences that translate to the same CDR3. The chain uses TRBV19 and TRBJ1-5; maybe TRBD1 (5 bases). Germline V gene data show CDR1 as LNHDA and CDR2 as SQIVND (reference sequence). V lost 4 bases and J lost 0, with 13 bases in between. The CDR3 extends over 16 amino acids. CDR3 sequence reads: CASSKRLGDSNQPQHF. DNA of the CDR3: TGTGCCAGTAGTAAAAGACTGGGGGATAGCAATCAGCCCCAGCATTTT.

The V call is TRBV6-5, the J call TRBJ2-7; 7 bases fit TRBD1. The CDR3 has 12 amino acids. Per the germline V gene, CDR1 is MNHEY and CDR2 is SVGAGI. V dropped 4 bases and J dropped 12; count of bases not matched to a gene: 9. The CDR3 DNA sequence: TGTGCCAGCAGTTCCGGGACAGCAGTGGTGTACTTC. Protein sequence: CASSSGTAVVYF.

Concerning this clone itself: One end of the junction is discordant with germline, which a read error may explain. This chain joins TRBV7-7 and TRBJ2-3, with D possibly being TRBD2 (5 bases). This CDR3 spans 17 amino acids. Germline CDR1 SSHAT, CDR2 FNYEAQ (reference sequence). CDR3 nucleotide sequence: TGTGCTAGCAGCTTAGTAAAAGGAGGACCACACACAGATACGCAGTATTTT. This encodes CASSLVKGGPHTDTQYF.

V gene TRBV27 combines with J gene TRBJ1-2; 9 nucleotides agree with TRBD1. Looked up from germline, CDR1 is MNHEY and CDR2 is SMNVEV (reference sequence). This CDR3 contains 15 residues. The V and J ends lost 6 bases and 0 bases, in that order; junction bases with no gene match: 5. This chain's CDR3 is CASRIGTGPNYGYTF. In nucleotides, the CDR3 is TGTGCCAGCAGGATCGGGACAGGGCCTAACTATGGCTACACCTTC.